The rows below give T cell receptor beta chains drawn from one sample of a study of blood T cells in healthy people across ages. Each CDR3 protein is one row after TCRdb ran MiXCR on the 5' RACE reads. The sample lists over 600,000 distinct CDR3 sequences, approximately 40% occurring once. The sample consisted of blood. These receptors came from an older man in good health. Each CDR3 is given with its conserved first and last residue. A D gene is named only where the DNA matches it firmly. For some rows the clone size is stated as once, few or many, or as a class when expanded; others skip it.

D gene | J gene | V gene | clone size | CDR3 DNA | CDR3 protein
- | TRBJ2-7 | TRBV7-9 | - | TGTGCCAGCAGCCCCCATAAGTACGAGCAGTACTTC | CASSPHKYEQYF
- | TRBJ2-1 | TRBV20-1 | - | TGCAGTGCTAGAGACAGGGGTCGTGTCGGGGACAATGAGCAGTTCTTC | CSARDRGRVGDNEQFF
- | TRBJ2-1 | TRBV20-1 | - | TGCAGTGCTAGCTTGTGGACCACCAACAATGAGCAGTTCTTC | CSASLWTTNNEQFF
TRBD2 | TRBJ2-1 | TRBV10-1 | few | TGCGCCAGCAGTGACCATACTAGCGGGAGGGCCAGTGAGCAGTTCTTC | CASSDHTSGRASEQFF
- | TRBJ2-7 | TRBV14 | - | TGTGCCAGCAGCGTGAATTCAGGGTGGGCCTACGAGCAGTACTTC | CASSVNSGWAYEQYF
- | TRBJ1-4 | TRBV12-3/TRBV12-4 | - | TGTGCCAGCGCCAAAAACCGGGGGACTAATGAAAAACTGTCTTTT | CASAKNRGTNEKLSF
- | TRBJ2-7 | TRBV7-2 | - | TGTGCCAGCAGCTTAGACAGGGTTCAATCCTACGAGCAGTACTTC | CASSLDRVQSYEQYF
TRBD1 | TRBJ2-5 | TRBV29-1 | once | TGCAGCGTCGCCGGGACAGGGGGTGGAAAGACCCAGTACTTC | CSVAGTGGGKTQYF
- | TRBJ2-1 | TRBV25-1 | many | TGTGCCAGCAGTGAAAATGGGCCCTCCTACAATGAGCAGTTCTTC | CASSENGPSYNEQFF
TRBD1 | TRBJ2-4 | TRBV7-9 | - | TGTGCCAGCAGCTTACGGACAGGGACCCTAGCCAAAAACATTCAGTACTTC | CASSLRTGTLAKNIQYF
TRBD2 | TRBJ2-5 | TRBV20-1 | - | TGCAGTGCTCGCCCCGGGACTAGCGGTCTTCAAGAGACCCAGTACTTC | CSARPGTSGLQETQYF
TRBD2 | TRBJ2-7 | TRBV10-3 | - | TGTGCCATCAGTGAGTCTGTGGGACTAGCGGGGACCCCTCGGGAGCAGTACTTC | CAISESVGLAGTPREQYF
- | TRBJ1-2 | TRBV3-1 | - | TGTGCCAGCAGCCAACGGCCGTATGGCTACACCTTC | CASSQRPYGYTF
- | TRBJ2-7 | TRBV6-2/TRBV6-3 | few | TGTGCCAGCAGTTACGGCCAGCTCCCTTCCTACGAGCAGTACTTC | CASSYGQLPSYEQYF
TRBD1 | TRBJ1-2 | TRBV6-6 | - | TGTGCCAGCAACAGGGGGGATTATGGCTACACCTTC | CASNRGDYGYTF
- | TRBJ2-1 | TRBV4-2 | - | TGTGCCAGCAGCCTAACCGGGACGGACAATGAGCAGTTCTTC | CASSLTGTDNEQFF